Presented here are 31 T cell receptor beta chains from one specimen sequenced in a study of metastatic and nonmetastatic thyroid tumors. Thyroid surgery took place with no prior treatment in any patient. TCRdb re-clonotyped the PCR reads through MiXCR. The sample contains over 8,000 clones, about 33% of which appear only once. The sample comprised adjacent normal tissue. These receptors all come from a female donor with papillary thyroid cancer or a benign thyroid nodule (not recorded which). Some clones in this sample may be carry-over from other donors' samples.

The J gene is TRBJ2-1, the V gene TRBV6-1; D unresolved. Per germline, CDR1 MNHNS and CDR2 SASEGT. The CDR3 runs 11 residues. Trimming removed 7 bases at V and 10 bases at J, with 11 bases between. The CDR3 coding sequence is TGTGCCAGCACCAGCCCCAGGGAGCAGTTCTTC. It encodes CASTSPREQFF.

The chain combines TRBV19 with TRBJ1-5; no definite D call. Germline V lookup: CDR1 LNHDA, CDR2 SQIVND (reference sequence). The CDR3 runs to 16 residues. Trimming removed 5 bases from V and 9 bases from J, with 23 bases in between. CDR3 loop: CASSPGNQLLRVPQHF. CDR3 in DNA: TGTGCCAGTAGTCCCGGAAACCAGTTACTTCGTGTGCCCCAGCATTTT.

This clone was recorded at least ten times. A much larger clone lies a single base off, so this may be a read error. Other DNA sequences in the same sample also yield this CDR3. J is TRBJ2-2 and V is TRBV7-9; a weak D match, TRBD2 (6 bases). From germline, CDR1 is SEHNR and CDR2 FQNEAQ (reference sequence). The CDR3 has 12 amino acids. The CDR3 sequence is CASSLLGGELFF. CDR3 nucleotide sequence: TGTGCCAGCAGCTTACTTGGCGGGGAGCTGTTCTTT.

This clone is categorized as medium-sized. The gene calls are TRBV20-1 and TRBJ2-2, with D maybe TRBD1 (5 bases). V was shortened by 6 bases and J by 0 bases, with 8 bases between the two germline ends. From germline, CDR1 is DFQATT and CDR2 SNEGSKA (reference sequence). This CDR3 is built from 13 residues. CDR3 in amino acids: CSAGRANTGELFF. CDR3 sequence (DNA): TGCAGTGCGGGCAGGGCGAACACCGGGGAGCTGTTTTTT.

V gene TRBV7-2 combines with J gene TRBJ2-5; TRBD2 agrees at 9 bases. The V segment lost 1 base and the J segment 1 base; nucleotides outside the gene matches: 4. The V gene's germline CDR1 is SGHTA and CDR2 FQGNSA. CDR3 length: 16 amino acids. The CDR3 spells CASSLVSGGIQETQYF. The CDR3 DNA is TGTGCCAGCAGCTTAGTTAGCGGGGGAATCCAAGAGACCCAGTACTTC.

V gene TRBV11-3 combines with J gene TRBJ1-1; a weak D match, TRBD1 (5 bases). V was trimmed by 1 base and J by 5 bases, leaving 14 bases between them. The length of the CDR3 is 15 residues. Per the germline V gene, CDR1 is SGHNT and CDR2 is YENEEA. In nucleotides, the CDR3 is TGTGCCAGCAGCTTAGCATGGGGGAGTGGAACTGAAGCTTTCTTT. Translation gives CASSLAWGSGTEAFF.

About this clone itself: One end of the junction is discordant with germline, which a read error may explain. The chain is built from TRBV6-2 or TRBV6-3 and TRBJ1-5; D remains ambiguous. Germline CDR1 is MNHEY and CDR2 is SVGEGT. The CDR3 totals 13 residues. In DNA form, the CDR3 reads TGTGCCAGCAGTTACCGCACGGAACAGCCTCAGCATTTT. This translates into CASSYRTEQPQHF.

This chain joins TRBV12-3 or TRBV12-4 and TRBJ2-1, with no clear D. The length of the CDR3 is 12 residues. Trimming took 6 bases from V and 5 from J, leaving 8 bases between them. The CDR3 DNA follows: TGTGCCAGCAGCCGCGCCGACAATGAGCAGTTCTTC. Its protein is CASSRADNEQFF.

The chain combines TRBV6-2 or TRBV6-3 with TRBJ2-3; D unclear. Germline CDR1 and CDR2: MNHEY and SVGEGT. The CDR3 totals 12 residues. Trimming pared 6 bases from V and 4 bases from J, leaving 8 bases between. CDR3 nucleotide sequence: TGTGCCAGCAGCTTTAGTGCAGATACGCAGTATTTT. Encoded protein: CASSFSADTQYF.

The chain uses TRBV11-1 and TRBJ1-1, with a tentative D call TRBD1 (5 bases). CDR1 is SGHAT and CDR2 is FQDESV in the germline V gene (reference sequence). This CDR3 has 17 amino acids. V lost 1 base to trimming and J lost 1 base, with 16 bases between them. The CDR3 reads CASSLGTARRGNTEAFF. CDR3 bases: TGTGCCAGCAGCTTAGGGACCGCCAGGAGGGGGAACACTGAAGCTTTCTTT.

The V and J genes are TRBV11-3 and TRBJ2-2; D is ambiguous. From germline, CDR1 is SGHNT and CDR2 YENEEA. The CDR3 has 14 amino acids. The V end lost 3 bases, the J end lost 1 base, and 6 bases lay between the germline ends. The CDR3 is CASSFMGNTGELFF. The CDR3 DNA sequence: TGTGCCAGCAGCTTTATGGGGAACACCGGGGAGCTGTTTTTT.

The gene calls are TRBV2 and TRBJ2-3; D possibly corresponds to TRBD1 (7 bases). CDR1 and CDR2 (germline): SNHLY, FYNNEI. The V gene lost 7 bases and the J gene lost 0 bases, with 17 bases spanning the gap. The CDR3 extends over 16 amino acids. Here the CDR3 DNA reads TGTGCCAGCATGGTTCCAGGGGGGACTAGCACAGATACGCAGTATTTT. Protein: CASMVPGGTSTDTQYF.

This clone has more than one count but fewer than ten. V usage is TRBV19 and J usage is TRBJ2-7, with D perhaps matching TRBD2 (6 bases). The V end lost 6 bases, the J end lost 6 bases, and 9 bases lay between the germline ends. The V gene's germline CDR1 is LNHDA and CDR2 SQIVND (reference sequence). CDR3 length: 11 residues. This CDR3 is CASRAGPEQYF. The CDR3 DNA reads TGTGCCAGTAGGGCGGGGCCCGAGCAGTACTTC.

The genes are TRBV11-1 and TRBJ2-3, with 9 bases lining up with TRBD2. Losses at the gene ends were 7 bases for V and 2 bases for J; bases not matched to a gene: 16. This CDR3 comprises 18 residues. Germline loops: CDR1 SGHAT, CDR2 FQDESV (reference sequence). The DNA of the CDR3 is TGTGCCAGCATCTTTTCTGCGACTAGCGGTCCCTACACAGATACGCAGTATTTT. It codes for CASIFSATSGPYTDTQYF.

Ten or more counts support this clone. This chain links TRBV5-1 with TRBJ1-4; weak D call: TRBD1 (5 bases). The CDR3 is 14 amino acids. Germline V gene lookup returns CDR1 SGHRS and CDR2 YFSETQ. V was pared by 2 bases and J by 7 bases, with 12 bases between. In DNA form, the CDR3 reads TGCGCCAGCAGCTTAACAGGCGGGGCTGAAAAACTGTTTTTT. It codes for CASSLTGGAEKLFF.

The chain links TRBV2 to TRBJ2-7, with 10 bases that match TRBD2. The CDR3 loop spans 13 amino acids. Germline CDR1 and CDR2: SNHLY and FYNNEI. J gave up 4 bases and V 10 bases, and 7 bases lay outside the gene matches. In DNA, the CDR3 is TGTGCCACCGGACTAGCGGATACTTACGAGCAGTACTTC. It is translated as CATGLADTYEQYF. The whole variable domain, filled in from reference TRBV2 and TRBJ2-7, reads EPEVTQTPSHQVTQMGQEVILRCVPISNHLYFYWYRQILGQKVEFLVSFYNNEISEKSEIFDDQFSVERPDGSNFTLKIRSTKLEDSAMYFCATGLADTYEQYFGPGTRLTVT.

This clone was counted only a few times. The rearrangement uses TRBV6-6 and TRBJ2-3; D is undetermined. The V end lost 2 bases, the J end lost 5 bases, and 5 bases lay between the germline ends. CDR3 length equals 12 residues. Germline lookup yields CDR1 MNHNY and CDR2 SVGAGI (reference sequence). DNA for the CDR3: TGTGCCAGCAGTTACCAGCAAGATACGCAGTATTTT. Protein product: CASSYQQDTQYF.

This clone was counted many times. A clone one base away is much larger, so this may be a read error. The genes are TRBV24-1 and TRBJ2-1; 12 bases line up with TRBD2. Losses at the gene ends were 4 bases for V and 8 bases for J; bases not matched to a gene: 8. Germline V gene lookup returns CDR1 KGHDR and CDR2 SFDVKD. CDR3 length: 16 amino acids. In DNA form, the CDR3 reads TGTGCCACCAGTGACCCAGACCGACTAGCGGGAGATGAGCAGTTCTTC. Translation: CATSDPDRLAGDEQFF.

With regard to this clone: The CDR3 does not close with the conserved phenylalanine or tryptophan, likely indicating a read error. The DNA is left out, because the CDR3 cannot be placed on it with certainty; the CDR3 is given as TCRdb lists it. The CDR3 region is CPSTQTGYEKYI. The chain joins TRBV6-2 or TRBV6-3 to TRBJ2-7. The V gene's germline CDR1 is MNHEY and CDR2 SVGEGT. The CDR3 is 12 residues long, ends included.

The chain joins TRBV24-1 to TRBJ2-5; 10 bases align to TRBD2. The DNA matches TRBJ2-1 better at its end, which makes the J call doubtful. This CDR3 has 17 amino acids. Germline loops: CDR1 KGHDR, CDR2 SFDVKD. The CDR3 nucleotides are TGTGCCACCAGTGACCCAAACCGACTAGCGGGTGACAATGAGCAGTTCTTC. Its protein product is CATSDPNRLAGDNEQFF.

The chain's CDR3 is CASSFSGGSNQPQHF. DNA of the CDR3: TGTGCCAGCAGCTTCTCGGGGGGTAGCAATCAGCCCCAGCATTTT. V gene TRBV5-8 combines with J gene TRBJ1-5; D possibly corresponds to TRBD1 (5 bases). Looked up from germline, CDR1 is SGHTS and CDR2 is YDEGEE. The CDR3 is made up of 15 amino acids. The germline V and J ends were trimmed by 2 bases and 0 bases, with 9 bases remaining between them.

As concerns this clone: A read error may produce the germline difference seen at one junction end. The V call is TRBV6-1, the J call TRBJ2-1, with D possibly TRBD2 on 5 matching bases. The CDR3 covers 17 residues. CDR1 MNHNS and CDR2 SASEGT come from the germline V gene. The CDR3 bases are TGTACCAGCAGTGAAGCGGCCGTTGACTCATGGTACAATGAGCAGTTCTTC. Protein product: CTSSEAAVDSWYNEQFF.

The chain couples TRBV2 to TRBJ1-4; D remains unclear. This CDR3 comprises 12 residues. Per the germline V gene, CDR1 is SNHLY and CDR2 is FYNNEI. Trimming stripped 8 bases from V and 11 bases from J, with 15 bases between. The CDR3 loop is CASLARGEKLFF. In nucleotides, the CDR3 is TGTGCCAGCTTGGCCCGGGGAGAGAAACTGTTTTTT. The entire variable domain, with the rest obtained from reference TRBV2 and TRBJ1-4, is as follows: EPEVTQTPSHQVTQMGQEVILRCVPISNHLYFYWYRQILGQKVEFLVSFYNNEISEKSEIFDDQFSVERPDGSNFTLKIRSTKLEDSAMYFCASLARGEKLFFGSGTQLSVL.

This clone occurred a few times. V gene TRBV9 combines with J gene TRBJ2-5; no clear D gene. Germline lookup yields CDR1 SGDLS and CDR2 YYNGEE. Between the trimmed V and J ends, which lost 0 bases and 3 bases, there was a span of 3 bases. This CDR3 has 12 residues. The CDR3 region is CASSVGEETQYF. The CDR3 nucleotides are TGTGCCAGCAGCGTAGGGGAAGAGACCCAGTACTTC.

The V call is TRBV27, the J call TRBJ2-1, with a tentative D call TRBD2 (5 bases). V lost 1 base to trimming and J lost 8 bases, with 12 bases between them. Germline V gene lookup returns CDR1 MNHEY and CDR2 SMNVEV (reference sequence). The CDR3 contains 14 residues. The CDR3 loop reads CASSLYTREDEQFF. CDR3 nucleotides: TGTGCCAGCAGTTTATACACTAGAGAGGATGAGCAGTTCTTC.

This clone was seen many times. The rearrangement links TRBV20-1 to TRBJ1-5, with 7 bases identical to TRBD1. CDR1 DFQATT and CDR2 SNEGSKA come from the germline V gene (reference sequence). This CDR3 region has 15 residues. After removal of 6 bases from V and 4 bases from J, the junction contained 12 bases not matched to a gene. As DNA, the CDR3 is TGCAGTGCGGTTAGACAGGGAGAATTGAATCAGCCCCAGCATTTT. Its protein is CSAVRQGELNQPQHF.

About this clone: Other DNA sequences from this sample encode an identical CDR3 as well. The rearrangement links TRBV20-1 to TRBJ2-7; TRBD2 matches at 9 bases. This CDR3 is built from 16 residues. Germline V gene data show CDR1 as DFQATT and CDR2 as SNEGSKA (reference sequence). V lost 2 bases and J lost 4; bases outside the gene matches: 12. CDR3 in amino acids: CSARRVKAGGRYEQYF. The CDR3 nucleotides read TGCAGTGCTAGAAGGGTGAAAGCGGGAGGACGGTACGAGCAGTACTTC.

The sample holds a few counts of this clone. The rearrangement joins TRBV7-2 to TRBJ2-7; D is ambiguous. CDR3 length equals 11 residues. V lost 8 bases to trimming and J lost 2 bases, with 7 bases between them. Germline V gene lookup returns CDR1 SGHTA and CDR2 FQGNSA. CDR3 in DNA: TGTGCCAGCGCCCGGGCCTACGAGCAGTACTTC. This gives the protein CASARAYEQYF.

This clone was counted a single time. The chain joins TRBV20-1 to TRBJ1-6; D is unresolved. The germline V gene encodes CDR1 DFQATT and CDR2 SNEGSKA (reference sequence). The V end was cut by 0 bases, the J end by 7 bases, with 16 bases between. The CDR3 loop spans 16 amino acids. CDR3: CSARDLRQRVNSPLHF. The CDR3 DNA follows: TGCAGTGCTAGAGATCTTCGGCAGAGAGTGAATTCACCCCTCCACTTT.

The J gene is TRBJ2-3, the V gene TRBV20-1; D ambiguous. This CDR3 is 12 amino acids long. V gave up 8 bases and J gave up 0 bases, with 9 bases separating them. Germline CDR1 reads DFQATT; CDR2 reads SNEGSKA (reference sequence). The CDR3 DNA reads as TGCAGTCCCCGGATAAGCACAGATACGCAGTATTTT. Its protein is CSPRISTDTQYF.

The chain recombines TRBV5-6 with TRBJ2-7; tentatively, D is TRBD1 or TRBD2 (5 bases each). The CDR3 is made up of 14 amino acids. The germline V and J ends were trimmed by 0 bases and 5 bases, with 12 bases remaining between them. Germline V CDR1 and CDR2: SGHDT, YYEEEE. The CDR3 nucleotides read TGTGCCAGCAGCTTGGGGGACGCCTTTCACGAGCAGTACTTC. Its protein is CASSLGDAFHEQYF.